The 15 T cell receptor beta chains in this list originate from one sample, sequenced in a study of blood T cell repertoires in COVID-19. Produced via immunoSEQ multiplex PCR; TCRdb's table is partial and in-frame only. The data show some 30,000 clones, with roughly nine tenths seen just once and roughly a sixth held by the top ten. What was sequenced was peripheral blood. The receptors were sampled from a human donor with active COVID-19. The donor label of this sample is uncertain.

J is TRBJ2-5 and V is TRBV6-5; 12 bases line up with TRBD1. Germline V gene sequence: CDR1 MNHEY, CDR2 SVGAGI. This CDR3 comprises 15 residues. V was clipped by 6 bases and J by 5 bases; unmatched bases: 7. DNA of the CDR3: TGTGCCAGCAGCACCGGGACAGGGGGCGCGGAGACCCAGTACTTC. The encoded protein is CASSTGTGGAETQYF.

The chain uses TRBV5-4 and TRBJ2-3, with D perhaps TRBD1 (6 bases). V lost 0 bases and J lost 0, with 11 bases in between. CDR3 size: 16 residues. Germline CDR1 reads SGHNT; CDR2 reads YYREEE (reference sequence). CDR3 nucleotide sequence: TGTGCCAGCAGCTTGGAGGCAGGGGCTAGCACAGATACGCAGTATTTT. Residues: CASSLEAGASTDTQYF.

The chain combines TRBV7-2 with TRBJ2-2; 12 nucleotides agree with TRBD2. With 5 bases clipped from V and 5 bases from J, the junction kept 3 bases outside the gene matches. The V gene's germline CDR1 is SGHTA and CDR2 FQGNSA. This CDR3 spans 15 amino acids. The DNA for the CDR3 is TGTGCCAGCAGCGCCCTAGCGGGAGGGACCGGGGAGCTGTTTTTT. Translating gives CASSALAGGTGELFF.

V usage is TRBV19 and J usage is TRBJ2-7, with 9 bases lining up with TRBD1. The CDR3 is 14 residues long. The V and J ends lost 8 bases and 3 bases, in that order; junction bases with no gene match: 8. Germline V CDR1 and CDR2: LNHDA, SQIVND (reference sequence). The CDR3 DNA follows: TGTGCCAGTGGAATGACAGGGGGAGGCTACGAGCAGTACTTC. The encoded protein is CASGMTGGGYEQYF.

The chain couples TRBV4-1 to TRBJ2-3; TRBD2 matches 7 bases. Losses at the gene ends were 0 bases for V and 6 bases for J; bases not matched to a gene: 6. The CDR3 sequence is 15 residues long. In germline, CDR1 is MGHRA, CDR2 YSYEKL. The DNA for the CDR3 is TGCGCCAGCAGCCAAGATGGGAGGGTGTCCGATACGCAGTATTTT. This encodes CASSQDGRVSDTQYF.

V usage is TRBV13 and J usage is TRBJ2-2; no definite D call. Trimming cost V 6 bases and J 3 bases, with 5 bases left between them. There are 12 residues in the CDR3. Looked up from germline, CDR1 is PRHDT and CDR2 is FYEKMQ (reference sequence). The CDR3 here is CASSPDTGELFF. The CDR3 DNA reads TGTGCCAGCAGTCCGGACACCGGGGAGCTGTTTTTT.

This clone was picked up one time. This chain connects TRBV6-2 or TRBV6-3 to TRBJ1-1; TRBD1 matches 7 bases. CDR1 is MNHEY and CDR2 is SVGEGT in the germline V gene. The CDR3 length is 15 residues. V shed 7 bases, J shed 0 bases, and the junction held 8 bases outside the gene matches. The CDR3 DNA is TGTGCCAGCACCCCCCTGGGACAGATGAACACTGAAGCTTTCTTT. Encoded protein: CASTPLGQMNTEAFF.

The chain carries TRBV6-2 or TRBV6-3 and TRBJ1-1; D gene ambiguous. The CDR3 extends over 14 amino acids. The germline CDR1 and CDR2 sequences are MNHEY and SVGEGT. V lost 6 bases and J 1 base, leaving 12 bases between the germline ends. CDR3 in DNA: TGTGCCAGCAGCCCCTCGGCAGGGAACACTGAAGCTTTCTTT. It translates to CASSPSAGNTEAFF.

The chain joins TRBV4-1 to TRBJ2-7, with 7 nucleotides matching TRBD1. The V gene end was trimmed by 3 bases and the J gene end by 2 bases; junction bases not matched to a gene: 13. The CDR3 extends over 17 amino acids. Germline V CDR1 and CDR2: MGHRA, YSYEKL. The CDR3 reads CASSQYYRGLMAYEQYF. The CDR3 DNA is TGCGCCAGCAGCCAGTACTACAGGGGCCTAATGGCCTACGAGCAGTACTTC.

This rearrangement joins TRBV9 to TRBJ2-3; the D is unclear. V was cut by 0 bases and J by 1 base, with 9 bases left in between. In germline, CDR1 is SGDLS, CDR2 YYNGEE. The CDR3 extends over 15 amino acids. CDR3 residues: CASSVGLGGTDTQYF. The DNA of the CDR3 is TGTGCCAGCAGCGTAGGCCTAGGAGGCACAGATACGCAGTATTTT. Variable domain in full (rest from reference TRBV9 and TRBJ2-3): DSGVTQTPKHLITATGQRVTLRCSPRSGDLSVYWYQQSLDQGLQFLIQYYNGEERAKGNILERFSAQQFPDLHSELNLSSLELGDSALYFCASSVGLGGTDTQYFGPGTRLTVL.

The rearrangement joins TRBV3-1 (or the pseudogene TRBV3-2) to TRBJ2-1, with 8 bases lining up with TRBD1. This CDR3 has 15 residues. V was clipped by 4 bases and J by 0 bases; unmatched bases: 2. In germline, CDR1 is LGHDT, CDR2 YNNKEL (reference sequence). The CDR3 spells CASSRQGSSYNEQFF. The CDR3 bases are TGTGCCAGCAGCCGACAGGGGTCCTCCTACAATGAGCAGTTCTTC.

J is TRBJ2-7 and V is TRBV5-1, with a weak D call TRBD1 (6 bases). The CDR3 totals 12 residues. The V and J ends lost 2 bases and 3 bases respectively, with 6 bases between them. Germline loops: CDR1 SGHRS, CDR2 YFSETQ. This chain's CDR3 is CASSLQGYEQYF. CDR3 DNA sequence: TGCGCCAGCAGCTTACAGGGCTACGAGCAGTACTTC.

This clone was observed a few times. The chain has TRBV18 and TRBJ2-7, with 16 positions matching TRBD2. Germline assignment: CDR1 KGHSH and CDR2 LQKENI. This CDR3 region has 17 residues. V lost 0 bases to trimming and J lost 4 bases; unmatched junction nucleotides: 3. CDR3 nucleotide sequence: TGTGCCAGCTCACCACCGGGACTAGCGGGAGGGACGTACGAGCAGTACTTC. Its translation: CASSPPGLAGGTYEQYF.

The J gene is TRBJ2-7, the V gene TRBV27; no firm D call. V lost 0 bases and J 3 bases, leaving 6 bases between the germline ends. The CDR3 runs to 13 residues. Germline V lookup: CDR1 MNHEY, CDR2 SMNVEV (reference sequence). CDR3 nucleotide sequence: TGTGCCAGCAGTTTATCCCTTTACTACGAGCAGTACTTC. This gives the protein CASSLSLYYEQYF.

The chain recombines TRBV29-1 with TRBJ2-3, with no clear D. Between the trimmed V and J ends, which lost 6 bases and 2 bases, there was a span of 15 bases. The CDR3 totals 14 residues. The germline gives CDR1 SQVTM, CDR2 ANQGSEA. The CDR3 here is CSVTYGGLTDTQYF. The CDR3 DNA is TGCAGCGTGACCTACGGCGGCCTCACAGATACGCAGTATTTT.